These 32 T cell receptor beta chains originate from one sample sequenced in a study of blood T cells in healthy people across ages. Next came a second PCR, run for roughly 6 to 11 cycles, which used a sample-barcoded 5' primer along with a J-beta primer mix. TCRdb reprocessed the 5' RACE reads with MiXCR, giving one entry per CDR3 protein. The sample holds around 780,000 distinct CDR3 sequences, 45% to 70% seen once. The sequenced sample was blood. The receptor set was obtained from a man aged 40-49 years in good health.

This clonotype was detected only a few times. The chain links TRBV7-8 to TRBJ2-4, with 9 nucleotides matching TRBD1. Germline V gene sequence: CDR1 SGHVS, CDR2 FQNEAQ. J was trimmed by 2 bases and V by 1 base; bases with no gene match: 3. The CDR3 extends over 16 amino acids. This CDR3 is CASSLVYRGPKNIQYF. For the CDR3, the DNA is TGTGCCAGCAGCTTAGTTTACAGGGGGCCCAAAAACATTCAGTACTTC.

V usage is TRBV6-1 and J usage is TRBJ2-5, with TRBD1 identical over 9 bases. The CDR3 is made up of 18 amino acids. The germline V gene has CDR1 MNHNS and CDR2 SASEGT. With 5 bases clipped from V and 4 bases from J, the junction kept 17 bases outside the gene matches. CDR3 sequence reads: CASSPNPIGTGRRETQYF. Written as DNA, the CDR3 is TGTGCCAGCAGTCCCAACCCGATTGGGACAGGGCGTCGAGAGACCCAGTACTTC.

This clonotype was counted a single time. The genes are TRBV12-3 or TRBV12-4 and TRBJ1-5, with D hard to call. The V gene lost 0 bases and the J gene lost 10 bases, with 13 bases spanning the gap. This CDR3 comprises 14 residues. Written as DNA, the CDR3 is TGTGCCAGCAGTTTAGCAGTCCCCCCTTCCCCCCAGCATTTT. As protein: CASSLAVPPSPQHF.

The gene calls are TRBV6-6 and TRBJ2-7; TRBD2 aligns across 10 bases. CDR3 length equals 15 residues. V shed 6 bases and J 6 bases; nucleotides not matched to a gene: 11. Germline CDR1 MNHNY, CDR2 SVGAGI (reference sequence). CDR3 in DNA: TGTGCCAGCAGGGGAGTAAGCGGGAGGGCCGGCGAGCAGTACTTC. Its protein product is CASRGVSGRAGEQYF.

The chain recombines TRBV7-2 with TRBJ2-3; maybe TRBD2 (5 bases). Trimming shortened V by 6 bases and J by 3 bases, and 22 bases separated the two germline ends. Per germline, CDR1 SGHTA and CDR2 FQGNSA. The length of the CDR3 is 17 residues. The CDR3 DNA is TGTGCCAGCAGGGCCGGAGTTAGATATGGAGGAACAGATACGCAGTATTTT. It codes for CASRAGVRYGGTDTQYF.

Only a few counts were recorded for this clonotype. V gene TRBV7-8 combines with J gene TRBJ2-1; possibly TRBD2 for D (5 bases). The CDR3 is 13 residues long. CDR1 is SGHVS, CDR2 FQNEAQ, per germline. Deletions cut 1 base from V and 10 bases from J, with 11 bases between. The CDR3 nucleotides read TGTGCCAGCAGCTTAGTTGCCACGGGGGAGCAGTTCTTC. Translated, it gives CASSLVATGEQFF.

This clonotype was recorded many times. V usage is TRBV5-8 and J usage is TRBJ1-1; weak D call: TRBD1 (5 bases). CDR3 length: 13 residues. The germline CDR1 and CDR2 sequences are SGHTS and YDEGEE. Trimming took off 7 bases at V and 7 bases at J, with 17 bases between the two ends. For the CDR3, the DNA is TGTGCCAGCCGCCGGGTCCAGGGCGGTGAAGCTTTCTTT. Protein sequence: CASRRVQGGEAFF. The full variable domain, completed using reference TRBV5-8 and TRBJ1-1, is EAGVTQSPTHLIKTRGQQATLRCSPISGHTSVYWYQQALGLGLQFLLWYDEGEERNRGNFPPRFSGRQFPNYSSELNVNALELEDSALYLCASRRVQGGEAFFGQGTRLTVV.

The rearrangement links TRBV7-2 to TRBJ2-3; 8 positions agree with TRBD2. The V and J ends lost 5 bases and 2 bases, in that order; junction bases with no gene match: 9. Germline assignment: CDR1 SGHTA and CDR2 FQGNSA. The CDR3 loop spans 16 amino acids. The DNA for the CDR3 is TGTGCCAGCAGCCGGACTAGCACCACGCCCACAGATACGCAGTATTTT. Protein sequence: CASSRTSTTPTDTQYF.

V gene TRBV28 combines with J gene TRBJ2-1, with 9 bases aligning to TRBD1. In germline, CDR1 is MDHEN, CDR2 SYDVKM. V lost 0 bases to trimming and J lost 8 bases; unmatched junction nucleotides: 8. CDR3 length: 16 residues. The CDR3 DNA reads TGTGCCAGCAGTTTATGGGGACAGGGAATTAAGTATGAGCAGTTCTTC. Protein sequence: CASSLWGQGIKYEQFF.

The chain combines TRBV7-9 with TRBJ1-2, with D maybe TRBD1 (6 bases). The CDR3 contains 16 residues. V gave up 5 bases and J gave up 8 bases, with 24 bases separating them. Germline CDR1 SEHNR, CDR2 FQNEAQ (reference sequence). CDR3 residues: CASSATRDMAGQGYTF. CDR3 bases: TGTGCCAGCAGCGCCACCAGGGACATGGCGGGTCAAGGCTACACCTTC.

V is TRBV6-6 and J is TRBJ2-5; D is undetermined. V was shortened by 2 bases and J by 5 bases, with 6 bases between the two germline ends. The CDR3 length is 12 residues. The germline gives CDR1 MNHNY, CDR2 SVGAGI (reference sequence). The CDR3 bases are TGTGCCAGCAGTTACGTGTGGGAGACCCAGTACTTC. Encoded protein: CASSYVWETQYF.

This chain links TRBV7-3 with TRBJ2-1; TRBD2 agrees at 13 bases. V lost 5 bases, J lost 8 bases, and 6 bases stayed unmatched. The germline gives CDR1 SGHTA, CDR2 FQGTGA. The CDR3 is 15 amino acids. CDR3 sequence (DNA): TGTGCCAGCAGCCGGGGACTAGCGGGATTCGATGAGCAGTTCTTC. The encoded protein is CASSRGLAGFDEQFF.

V usage is TRBV7-2 and J usage is TRBJ2-5, with D possibly TRBD1 on 6 matching bases. Germline lookup yields CDR1 SGHTA and CDR2 FQGNSA. The CDR3 contains 13 residues. V was clipped by 5 bases and J by 4 bases, with 11 bases between them. The CDR3 coding sequence is TGTGCCAGCAGCGTCGACAGGAGAGAGACCCAGTACTTC. Amino acids: CASSVDRRETQYF.

The chain is built from TRBV12-3 or TRBV12-4 and TRBJ1-5, with D possibly matching TRBD1 (5 bases). Trimming pared 5 bases from V and 9 bases from J, leaving 20 bases between. The CDR3 covers 15 residues. The CDR3 protein is CASSIEPGPAVPQHF. CDR3 nucleotide sequence: TGTGCCAGCAGTATAGAGCCGGGACCGGCAGTGCCCCAGCATTTT.

A single count supports this clonotype. The genes are TRBV27 and TRBJ2-7; D gene unclear. The germline V gene has CDR1 MNHEY and CDR2 SMNVEV (reference sequence). The CDR3 is 14 amino acids. V was shortened by 5 bases and J by 2 bases, with 13 bases between the two germline ends. For the CDR3, the DNA is TGTGCCAGCAGTCGCAGAGTAGATACCTACGAGCAGTACTTC. Amino acid sequence: CASSRRVDTYEQYF.

J is TRBJ2-7 and V is TRBV7-2, with D possibly TRBD2 on 5 matching bases. The CDR3 has 13 amino acids. Germline V gene data show CDR1 as SGHTA and CDR2 as FQGNSA. The V gene lost 1 base and the J gene lost 6 bases, with 10 bases spanning the gap. CDR3 nucleotide sequence: TGTGCCAGCAGCTTAGTGGGAGTGAGCGAGCAGTACTTC. The encoded protein is CASSLVGVSEQYF.

The chain is built from TRBV20-1 and TRBJ1-2; no definite D call. V was clipped by 7 bases and J by 1 base, with 13 bases between them. Germline V gene sequence: CDR1 DFQATT, CDR2 SNEGSKA (reference sequence). This CDR3 region has 13 residues. The CDR3 DNA is TGCAGTGAAACGGACGGAATTAACTATGGCTACACCTTC. As protein: CSETDGINYGYTF.

The chain is built from TRBV12-3 or TRBV12-4 and TRBJ2-2, with D tentatively TRBD1 (5 bases). V gave up 4 bases and J gave up 2 bases, with 14 bases separating them. CDR3 size: 16 residues. This CDR3 reads CASSSKVGVNTGELFF. As DNA, the CDR3 is TGTGCCAGCAGTTCCAAAGTAGGGGTCAACACCGGGGAGCTGTTTTTT.

This clonotype was observed a few times. The V gene is TRBV6-1, the J gene TRBJ2-3, with a tentative D call TRBD1 (5 bases). CDR1 and CDR2 from the germline V gene are MNHNS and SASEGT. The CDR3 length is 13 residues. Trimming took 8 bases from V and 10 from J, leaving 19 bases between them. The CDR3 DNA follows: TGTGCCAGCGAGGTGCAGGGTCGGGCGTCGCAGTATTTT. It is translated as CASEVQGRASQYF.

This clonotype was counted a few times. The chain has TRBV4-3 and TRBJ1-2, with D possibly TRBD1 on 5 matching bases. The ends were cut back, 2 bases at V and 0 bases at J, with 7 bases in the middle. The CDR3 runs 14 residues. CDR1 LGHNA and CDR2 YSLEER come from the germline V gene. The CDR3 reads CASSQRGANYGYTF. CDR3 DNA sequence: TGCGCCAGCAGCCAAAGGGGAGCTAACTATGGCTACACCTTC.

The table lists this clonotype with a few counts. This chain uses TRBV10-3 with TRBJ2-5; D remains unclear. V was clipped by 6 bases and J by 5 bases, with 13 bases between them. CDR3 size: 13 residues. Germline V gives CDR1 ENHRY, CDR2 SYGVKD. Here the CDR3 reads CAIRETFQETQYF. The CDR3 DNA sequence: TGTGCCATCAGAGAGACGTTCCAGGAGACCCAGTACTTC.

This clonotype was observed a handful of times. V is TRBV6-2 or TRBV6-3 and J is TRBJ2-5; TRBD1 matches 9 bases. In germline, CDR1 is MNHEY, CDR2 SVGEGT. CDR3 length: 14 residues. The trim removed 6 bases at V and 5 bases at J, leaving 7 bases unmatched. CDR3 in DNA: TGTGCCAGCAGAAAAGGACAGGGGATGGAGACCCAGTACTTC. Its protein is CASRKGQGMETQYF.

V and J are TRBV7-2 and TRBJ1-2, with 10 nucleotides matching TRBD1. Per germline, CDR1 SGHTA and CDR2 FQGNSA. CDR3 length: 16 amino acids. V lost 4 bases, J lost 4 bases, and 9 bases stayed unmatched. The CDR3 bases are TGTGCCAGCAGCTCGGACCCGGGACAGGGGCTCTATGGCTACACCTTC. This gives the protein CASSSDPGQGLYGYTF.

This clonotype has a handful of counts. The chain employs TRBV7-9 and TRBJ2-5; 7 bases agree with TRBD1. CDR1 and CDR2 from the germline V gene are SEHNR and FQNEAQ (reference sequence). CDR3 length: 15 residues. V shed 4 bases and J 4 bases; nucleotides not matched to a gene: 9. In DNA, the CDR3 is TGTGCCAGCAGCTATTCTCGGACAGGCGGAGAGACCCAGTACTTC. This codes for CASSYSRTGGETQYF.

This clonotype was detected only a few times. The rearrangement joins TRBV9 to TRBJ2-3, with 7 bases fitting TRBD2. The V gene end was trimmed by 0 bases and the J gene end by 6 bases; junction bases not matched to a gene: 7. The CDR3 extends over 15 amino acids. Germline V gene lookup returns CDR1 SGDLS and CDR2 YYNGEE. CDR3 bases: TGTGCCAGCAGCGTAGGCGGGACTACTATCGATACGCAGTATTTT. Protein sequence: CASSVGGTTIDTQYF. The variable domain in full, completed from reference TRBV9 and TRBJ2-3, reads DSGVTQTPKHLITATGQRVTLRCSPRSGDLSVYWYQQSLDQGLQFLIQYYNGEERAKGNILERFSAQQFPDLHSELNLSSLELGDSALYFCASSVGGTTIDTQYFGPGTRLTVL.

This clonotype turned up a few times. The chain couples TRBV7-3 to TRBJ2-1; D is unclear. The CDR3 has 15 residues. Trimming pared 1 base from V and 3 bases from J, leaving 10 bases between. The germline V gene has CDR1 SGHTA and CDR2 FQGTGA. The CDR3 spells CASSLNGQSYNEQFF. In DNA form, the CDR3 reads TGTGCCAGCAGCTTAAACGGGCAGAGCTACAATGAGCAGTTCTTC.

J is TRBJ1-1 and V is TRBV6-4; D perhaps matches TRBD1 (6 bases). CDR3 length: 13 residues. The germline gives CDR1 MRHNA, CDR2 SNTAGT. V was trimmed by 3 bases and J by 6 bases, leaving 11 bases between them. For the CDR3, the DNA is TGTGCCAGCAGTGAAGAGGGGGGCGCTGAAGCTTTCTTT. This translates into CASSEEGGAEAFF.

This clonotype was detected a few times. The chain employs TRBV20-1 and TRBJ2-5; maybe TRBD1 (5 bases). The germline V gene has CDR1 DFQATT and CDR2 SNEGSKA (reference sequence). The CDR3 covers 12 residues. Trimming left V 4 bases short and J 7 bases short, with 13 bases between. The CDR3 DNA follows: TGCAGTGCTACCTTAGGGGTGGGGACCCAGTACTTC. Amino acids: CSATLGVGTQYF.

The chain couples TRBV29-1 to TRBJ1-2; the D gene is possibly TRBD1 (6 bases). V shed 7 bases and J shed 6 bases, with 12 bases lying between them. This CDR3 has 11 amino acids. Per germline, CDR1 SQVTM and CDR2 ANQGSEA. This chain's CDR3 is CSAGQRDGYTF. CDR3 bases: TGCAGCGCCGGACAGAGGGATGGCTACACCTTC. Full variable domain (missing parts from reference TRBV29-1 and TRBJ1-2): SAVISQKPSRDICQRGTSLTIQCQVDSQVTMMFWYRQQPGQSLTLIATANQGSEATYESGFVIDKFPISRPNLTFSTLTVSNMSPEDSSIYLCSAGQRDGYTFGSGTRLTVV.

V is TRBV28 and J is TRBJ2-4; 7 positions match TRBD2. The V gene's germline CDR1 is MDHEN and CDR2 SYDVKM. This CDR3 has 13 amino acids. The J segment lost 5 bases and the V segment lost 6 bases, leaving 4 bases of the junction unmatched. The DNA of the CDR3 is TGTGCCAGCAGCCCGGCGGGGGAAAACATTCAGTACTTC. Protein sequence: CASSPAGENIQYF.

The chain recombines TRBV12-3 or TRBV12-4 with TRBJ2-3; 8 bases line up with TRBD1. The CDR3 spans 16 residues. V lost 6 bases and J lost 4; bases outside the gene matches: 12. Here the CDR3 reads CASSQSTGAFADTQYF. As DNA, the CDR3 is TGTGCCAGCAGCCAGTCGACAGGGGCCTTCGCAGATACGCAGTATTTT.

V and J are TRBV4-3 and TRBJ1-6; no clear D gene. The CDR3 totals 15 residues. The germline gives CDR1 LGHNA, CDR2 YSLEER. V was shortened by 1 base and J by 8 bases, with 12 bases between the two germline ends. DNA for the CDR3: TGCGCCAGCAGCCAAGGGTCAGGAGTGTATTCACCCCTCCACTTT. The encoded protein is CASSQGSGVYSPLHF.